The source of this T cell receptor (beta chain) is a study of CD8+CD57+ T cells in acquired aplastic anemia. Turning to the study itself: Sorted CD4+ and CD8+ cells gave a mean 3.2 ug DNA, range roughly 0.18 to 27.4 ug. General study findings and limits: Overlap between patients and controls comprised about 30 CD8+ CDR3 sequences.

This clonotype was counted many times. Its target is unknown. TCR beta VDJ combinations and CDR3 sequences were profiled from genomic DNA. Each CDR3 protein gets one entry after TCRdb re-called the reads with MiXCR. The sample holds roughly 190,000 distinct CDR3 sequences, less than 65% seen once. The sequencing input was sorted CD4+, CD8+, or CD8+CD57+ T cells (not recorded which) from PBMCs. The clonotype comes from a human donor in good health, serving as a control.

The CDR3 sequence: CASRSDRNTEAFF. CDR3 DNA sequence: TGCGCCAGCAGAAGCGACAGGAACACTGAAGCTTTCTTT. The J gene is TRBJ1-1, the V gene TRBV5-1; tentatively, D is TRBD1 (5 bases). CDR1 and CDR2 (germline): SGHRS, YFSETQ. V was shortened by 5 bases and J by 1 base, with 9 bases between the two germline ends. The CDR3 covers 13 residues. Full variable domain (missing parts from reference TRBV5-1 and TRBJ1-1): KAGVTQTPRYLIKTRGQQVTLSCSPISGHRSVSWYQQTPGQGLQFLFEYFSETQRNKGNFPGRFSGRQFSNSRSEMNVSTLELGDSALYLCASRSDRNTEAFFGQGTRLTVV.